This T cell receptor (beta chain) was captured in a study of Ad26.COV2.S vaccination and SARS-CoV-2 variants. This clone was picked up one time. What it recognizes is unknown. Germline V lookup: CDR1 SGHRS, CDR2 YFSETQ. The CDR3 is 17 amino acids. The V and J ends lost 0 bases and 0 bases, in that order; junction bases with no gene match: 5. Generated by immunoSEQ multiplex PCR, the TCRdb table keeps only in-frame clones and is missing some. The sample lists some 350,000 clones, about 90% occurring once. Study-level points and caveats: Reportedly, spike-specific CD8+ and CD4+ T cell responses achieved substantial breadth once vaccination had taken place. Those who received the vaccine showed greater spike-specific TCR breadth than those given placebo. Similar non-spike TCR breadth was observed in recipients of vaccine and of placebo. Total T cell responses were possibly underestimated by TCR breadth and depth analyses.

This rearrangement joins TRBV5-1 to TRBJ1-5, with 8 bases that match TRBD1. The sequence was collected from a human donor who had recovered from COVID-19. Specimen: peripheral blood, collected after recovery from COVID-19. CDR3 residues: CASSLDGQGFSNQPQHF. For the CDR3, the DNA is TGCGCCAGCAGCTTGGACGGACAGGGATTTAGCAATCAGCCCCAGCATTTT.